This T cell receptor beta chain was identified during a study of regulatory T cells in long-lasting Graves disease. This clonotype was observed at least ten times. The time point was: persistent/refractory GD, antithyroid drugs over 5 years with positive TRAb. Extracted RNA from PBMCs served as the source of the TCR library. This CDR3 has 14 amino acids. The V gene's germline CDR1 is MNHEY and CDR2 SVGAGI. Trimming shortened V by 4 bases and J by 1 base, and 11 bases separated the two germline ends. Both iRepertoire HTBI primers and Arm-PCR of CDR3 regions were used to build the TCR beta libraries. TCRdb redid the calling of the multiplex PCR reads with MiXCR, one entry per CDR3 protein. The table records fewer than 550,000 distinct CDR3 sequences, about a fifth of them present only once.

The sequences come from peripheral blood mononuclear cells (PBMCs), collected when the disease was refractory, from a patient treated with antithyroid drugs. This clonotype was obtained from a female donor with Graves disease. The V call is TRBV6-5, the J call TRBJ2-7, with a weak D call TRBD2 (6 bases). The CDR3 DNA reads as TGTGCCAGCAGTTCATTGGGGGGATCCTACGAGCAGTACTTC. Translation: CASSSLGGSYEQYF.